This TCR beta chain was sequenced during a study of cytotoxic CD8 clonotypes in ibrutinib-treated CLL. Across the study: The taking of response samples occurred after a median roughly twelve months of treatment, with a range of 6 to 36. There were, on average, over 250,000 productive templates and around 94,000 productive rearrangements per sample. Study observations and caveats: Rising at ibrutinib response, clonality subsequently fell back toward baseline at progression.

Investigators sought sequencing depths of between 1 in 200,000 and 1 in 1 million T cells. This table comes from immunoSEQ multiplex PCR, and its TCRdb copy is limited to in-frame clones, with some not included. The data hold about 140,000 clones, with 65% to 85% observed a single time. Concerning this clone itself: Its matching antigen is unknown.

V lost 9 bases and J lost 4, with 16 bases in between. There are 15 residues in the CDR3. Germline assignment: CDR1 SGHAT and CDR2 FQNNGV. Specimen: PBMCs, collected after 36 months of ibrutinib treatment. The TCR comes from a human donor with chronic lymphocytic leukemia. The rearrangement links TRBV11-2 to TRBJ1-6; D is unclear. The CDR3 nucleotides read TGTGCCAGTGCTCAGGAGGGAATATATAATTCACCCCTCCACTTT. Residues: CASAQEGIYNSPLHF.